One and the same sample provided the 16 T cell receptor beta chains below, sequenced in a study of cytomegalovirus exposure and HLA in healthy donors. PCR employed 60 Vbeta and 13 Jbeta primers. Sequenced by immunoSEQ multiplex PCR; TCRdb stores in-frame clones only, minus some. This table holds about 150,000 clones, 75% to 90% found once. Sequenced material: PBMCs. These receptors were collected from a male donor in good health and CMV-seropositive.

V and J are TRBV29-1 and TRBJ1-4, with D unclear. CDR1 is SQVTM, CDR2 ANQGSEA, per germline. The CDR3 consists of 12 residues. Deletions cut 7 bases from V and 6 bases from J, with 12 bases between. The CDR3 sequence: CSADVGDEKLFF. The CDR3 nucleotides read TGCAGCGCTGATGTGGGAGATGAAAAACTGTTTTTT.

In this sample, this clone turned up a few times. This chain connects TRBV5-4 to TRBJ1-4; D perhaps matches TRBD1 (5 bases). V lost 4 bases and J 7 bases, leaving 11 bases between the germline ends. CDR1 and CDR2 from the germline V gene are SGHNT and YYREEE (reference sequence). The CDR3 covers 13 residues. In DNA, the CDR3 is TGTGCCAGCAGCCTTGACAGTGGTGAAAAACTGTTTTTT. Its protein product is CASSLDSGEKLFF.

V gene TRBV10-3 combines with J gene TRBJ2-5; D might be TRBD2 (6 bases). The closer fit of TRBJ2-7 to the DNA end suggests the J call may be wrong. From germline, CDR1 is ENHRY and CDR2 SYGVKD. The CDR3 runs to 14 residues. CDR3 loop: CAISRDLVRYEQYF. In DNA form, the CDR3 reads TGTGCCATCTCGCGGGACTTAGTACGCTACGAGCAGTACTTC.

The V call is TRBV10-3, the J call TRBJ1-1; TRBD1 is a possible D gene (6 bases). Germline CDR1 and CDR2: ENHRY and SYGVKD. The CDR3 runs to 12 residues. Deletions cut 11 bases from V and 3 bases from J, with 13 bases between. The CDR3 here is CAAQGRDTEAFF. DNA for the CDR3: TGTGCCGCCCAGGGGCGGGACACTGAAGCTTTCTTT.

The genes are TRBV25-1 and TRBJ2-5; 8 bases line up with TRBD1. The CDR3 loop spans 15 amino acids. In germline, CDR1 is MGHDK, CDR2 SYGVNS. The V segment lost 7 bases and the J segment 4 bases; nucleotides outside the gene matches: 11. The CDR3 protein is CASTSQGGTGETQYF. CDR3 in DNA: TGTGCCAGCACCTCCCAAGGGGGGACAGGAGAGACCCAGTACTTC.

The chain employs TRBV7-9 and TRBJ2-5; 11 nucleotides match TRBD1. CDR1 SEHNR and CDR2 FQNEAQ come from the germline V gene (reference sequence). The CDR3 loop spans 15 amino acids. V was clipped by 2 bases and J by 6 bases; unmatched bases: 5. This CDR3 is CASSLSDRGLKTQYF. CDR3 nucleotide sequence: TGTGCCAGCAGCTTATCGGACAGGGGGCTAAAGACCCAGTACTTC.

CDR3 coding DNA: TGTGCCAGCAGCCTGACAGGTCCCTATGGCTACACCTTC. This gives the protein CASSLTGPYGYTF. The chain uses TRBV6-5 and TRBJ1-2; weak D call: TRBD1 (6 bases). CDR1 and CDR2 (germline): MNHEY, SVGAGI. CDR3 length: 13 amino acids. Trimming shortened V by 6 bases and J by 4 bases, and 12 bases separated the two germline ends.

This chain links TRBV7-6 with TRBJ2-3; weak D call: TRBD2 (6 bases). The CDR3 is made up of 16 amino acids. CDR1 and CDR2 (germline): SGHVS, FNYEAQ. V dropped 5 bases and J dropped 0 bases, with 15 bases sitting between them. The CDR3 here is CASSLLAYHSTDTQYF. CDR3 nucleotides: TGTGCCAGCAGCCTACTAGCTTACCACAGCACAGATACGCAGTATTTT.

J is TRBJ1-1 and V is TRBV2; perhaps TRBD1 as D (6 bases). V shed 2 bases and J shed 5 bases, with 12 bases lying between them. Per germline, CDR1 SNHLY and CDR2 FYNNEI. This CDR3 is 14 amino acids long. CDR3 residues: CASSETGRGTEAFF. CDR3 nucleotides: TGTGCCAGCAGTGAAACAGGGAGGGGAACTGAAGCTTTCTTT.

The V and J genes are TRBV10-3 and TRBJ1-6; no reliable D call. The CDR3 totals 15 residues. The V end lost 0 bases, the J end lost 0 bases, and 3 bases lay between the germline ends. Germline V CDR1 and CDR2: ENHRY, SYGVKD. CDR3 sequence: CAISESSSYNSPLHF. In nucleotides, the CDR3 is TGTGCCATCAGTGAGTCCAGCTCCTATAATTCACCCCTCCACTTT.

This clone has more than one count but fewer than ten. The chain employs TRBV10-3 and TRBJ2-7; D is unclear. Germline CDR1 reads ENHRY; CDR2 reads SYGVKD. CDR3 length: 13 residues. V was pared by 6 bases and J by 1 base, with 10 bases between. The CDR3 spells CAIRRSLSYEQYF. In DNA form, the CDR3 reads TGTGCCATCAGACGGAGTTTATCCTACGAGCAGTACTTC.

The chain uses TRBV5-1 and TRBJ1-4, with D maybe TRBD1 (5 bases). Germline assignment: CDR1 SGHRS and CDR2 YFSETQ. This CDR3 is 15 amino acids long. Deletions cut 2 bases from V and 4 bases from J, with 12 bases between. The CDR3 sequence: CASSFGGGLNEKLFF. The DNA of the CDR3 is TGCGCCAGCAGCTTCGGGGGGGGACTTAATGAAAAACTGTTTTTT. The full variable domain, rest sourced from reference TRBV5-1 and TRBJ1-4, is KAGVTQTPRYLIKTRGQQVTLSCSPISGHRSVSWYQQTPGQGLQFLFEYFSETQRNKGNFPGRFSGRQFSNSRSEMNVSTLELGDSALYLCASSFGGGLNEKLFFGSGTQLSVL.

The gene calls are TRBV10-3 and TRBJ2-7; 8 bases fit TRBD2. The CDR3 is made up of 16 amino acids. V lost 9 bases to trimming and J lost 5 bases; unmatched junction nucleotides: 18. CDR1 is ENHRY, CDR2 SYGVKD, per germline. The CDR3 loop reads CAIRLRPGLESNEQYF. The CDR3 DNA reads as TGTGCCATAAGGCTCCGACCGGGACTAGAGTCGAACGAGCAGTACTTC.

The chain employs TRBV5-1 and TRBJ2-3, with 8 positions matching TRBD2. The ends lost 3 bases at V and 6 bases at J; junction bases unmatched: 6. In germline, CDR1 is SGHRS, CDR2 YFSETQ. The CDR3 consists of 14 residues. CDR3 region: CASSSRGGADTQYF. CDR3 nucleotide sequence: TGCGCCAGCAGCTCCCGGGGGGGAGCCGATACGCAGTATTTT.

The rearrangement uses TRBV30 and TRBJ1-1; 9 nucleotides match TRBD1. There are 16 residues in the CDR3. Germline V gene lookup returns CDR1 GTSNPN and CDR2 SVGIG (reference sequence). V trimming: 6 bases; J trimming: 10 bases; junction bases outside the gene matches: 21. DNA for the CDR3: TGTGCCTGTTTTTGGGGTTCAGGGACAGGGCTAATTCGAGCTTTCTTT. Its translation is CACFWGSGTGLIRAFF. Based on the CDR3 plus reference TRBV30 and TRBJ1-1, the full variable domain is SQTIHQWPATLVQPVGSPLSLECTVEGTSNPNLYWYRQAAGRGLQLLFYSVGIGQISSEVPQNLSASRPQDRQFILSSKKLLLSDSGFYLCACFWGSGTGLIRAFFGQGTRLTVV.

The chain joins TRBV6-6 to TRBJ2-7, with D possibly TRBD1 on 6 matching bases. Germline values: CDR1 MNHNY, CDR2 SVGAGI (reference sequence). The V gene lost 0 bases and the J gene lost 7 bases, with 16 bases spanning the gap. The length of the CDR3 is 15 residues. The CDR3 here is CASSYSSGVRGEQYF. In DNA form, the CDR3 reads TGTGCCAGCAGTTACTCTTCAGGGGTCAGAGGTGAGCAGTACTTC.